This T cell receptor (beta chain) was sequenced during a study of cytomegalovirus exposure and HLA in healthy donors (dated by TCRdb to between 2016 and 2019). For the study in its entirety: An earlier analysis of approximately 590 of the donors reported roughly 270 Gb of sequence data and 100 million to 130 million unique TCR beta sequences from about 200 million T cells. An early release covering 500 to 750 HLA-typed donors comprised 250 to 350 gigabases of sequencing data and tens of millions of unique TCR sequences. Among the roughly 410 genotyped donors, around 81% belonged to the genetic ancestry cluster associated with self-reported Caucasian donors. The study profiled the T cell repertoires of 500 to 800 subjects by immunosequencing and related them to cytomegalovirus serostatus. Both class I and class II loci were covered by HLA typing, at four-digit resolution. In a later genetic analysis, genome-wide SNP genotypes for about 55% of the roughly 700 donors were used, and that subset was treated as a discovery cohort. A separate validation cohort of about 110 different subjects was used in addition to the approximately 670-subject first cohort. In an earlier analysis of about 590 of the donors, high-throughput TCR beta sequencing was used to judge whether each TCR beta V gene segment behaved as functional or pseudogenic. Donor age, sex, ethnicity and CMV serostatus were compiled alongside the repertoire data. Roughly five DR-DQ haplotypes were treated as single units for association and clustering because of strong linkage in the cohort. The study aimed to test whether signatures of past pathogen exposure could be identified by cataloging public T cell receptors. Typing coverage differed by locus: A, B, C, DRB1 and DQB1 were typed in roughly 620-640 donors, DQA1 in about 550, DPA1 in some 600, and DPB1 in 450 to 480. To predict cytomegalovirus infection status, the study combined high-throughput TCR immunosequencing, statistical association of individual TCRs with disease status, and machine learning. Rather than drawing on any new phenotypic data, the later analysis identified candidate immune exposures from TCR beta sequences and the way those sequences occurred across donors. Among roughly 370 genotyped donors of the cohort, an average of about 240,000 unique TCR beta nucleotide sequences were sequenced per donor, roughly 18% of them non-productive. A later analysis re-examined previously published TCR beta repertoires from 610 or so donors and added high-resolution HLA genotyping to investigate patterns of TCR occurrence. Every discovery cohort repertoire had been produced on one sequencing platform. Broad study findings and their caveats: The study gave a list of 150 to 200 TCR beta chains associated with cytomegalovirus. A later genetic analysis reported fewer N-insertions in productive TCRs among donors in an Asian-associated ancestry cluster than the approximately 700-donor mean. A later analysis associated roughly 17,000 TCR beta sequences with specific HLA alleles at a false discovery rate of 0.05. According to a later analysis, parvovirus B19, influenza, CMV and Epstein-Barr virus appeared linked to several top co-occurrence clusters. In this cohort, only TCR beta chains were sequenced, and detectable features were limited by the absence of alpha or paired-chain data. Immune exposure information for the cohort was limited to CMV serostatus. In vitro tests confirmed that a few of the cytomegalovirus-associated TCR beta chains recognize cytomegalovirus antigens. Some IMGT-functional V segments, including TRBV6-2 and TRBV6-3, could not be distinguished by the 87-base-pair reads and were therefore excluded. Most TCR sequences were seen in very few donors, while some public TCRs were found in many individuals. Because counts were too low, about 18 rarely observed V segments, including chromosome 9 orphons, were excluded from the earlier analysis of a few hundred of the donors. It was suggested by the authors that the approach could potentially be generalized to other disease states and immunological phenotypes. In an earlier analysis of some 550 of the donors, most TCR beta V segments were observed in productive rearrangements about 87% or about 30% of the time, broadly matching IMGT annotations. In a later analysis, HLA-associated TCR beta chains showed more clonal expansion and lower generation probabilities than non-associated chains that were equally common. Cytomegalovirus status was reported to be diagnosed by the classifier with high specificity and sensitivity in both the original and validation cohorts. Strong co-occurrence of HLA alleles, especially DR and DQ, made assigning TCR associations to individual alleles difficult. The presence/absence analyses assumed that sequencing depth was roughly uniform across donors, and that assumption may not be true. Because HLA typing was unavailable for some donors at each locus, only the typed subset was used in association tests. In a later analysis, TCR association rates were found to vary across HLA loci, with the most associated TCRs seen for DRB1 alleles and the fewest for HLA-C alleles. Correlated functional status among segregating V segments might reflect linkage disequilibrium, but an unknown experimental factor could not be ruled out. A further reported finding was that TCR beta sequences accurately predicted the HLA-A and HLA-B alleles for most subjects in the first cohort. In a later genetic analysis, a missense DCLRE1C variant was associated with V-gene and J-gene trimming of TCR beta chains, and the association was replicated in an independent cohort. In a later analysis, most CMV-associated TCR beta chains were found to appear HLA-restricted, with HLA associations seemingly driven largely by CMV exposure. A cluster of highly shared sequence variants was judged likely to represent a technical artifact of the sequencing pipeline.

In the case of this clone: Its antigen remains undetermined. No base quality information exists; no much larger clone differs at one position.

The cohort was made up of several hundred healthy bone marrow donors. At the time of sampling, all cohort members were nominally healthy, though unrecorded immune exposures were likely present. The donor was CMV seronegative and belonged to the group of more than 300 seronegative cohort members. A peripheral blood sample was provided by each donor, and peripheral blood mononuclear cells were used for TCR beta sequencing. Genomic DNA extraction from the blood cell samples was performed with the Qiagen DNeasy Blood Extraction Kit. The receptor library was made with the immunoSEQ multiplex PCR assay. For the multiplex PCR, a mixture combining 60 forward primers for TCR Vbeta segments and 13 reverse primers for TCR Jbeta segments was used. The CDR3 region of rearranged TCR beta genes was amplified from genomic DNA by a multiplex PCR assay. The amplified TCR beta libraries were sequenced on the Illumina HiSeq System as 87-base-pair reads. Turning to the authors' computational methods: In a later analysis, around 80 million unique TCR beta chains were counted across the roughly 700 repertoires, and roughly 11 million of these chains were shared by at least two donors. To remove PCR and sequencing errors, raw reads were error-corrected and collapsed into unique sequences using a nearest-neighbor algorithm that merged closely related sequences. To assign V, D and J gene segments, CDR3 sequences were aligned to IMGT reference sequences. For a sequence to be retained, a match of at least six nucleotides was required to both a V gene segment and a J gene segment. Rearrangements were classified as productive when the CDR3 lacked stop codons and remained in frame with V and J, and all other rearrangements were classified as non-productive. CDR3 was defined according to IMGT convention as the region running from the second conserved V-encoded cysteine to the conserved J-encoded phenylalanine. The earlier analysis of about 590 of the donors excluded sequences that lacked an unambiguous match to a single V gene segment. An earlier analysis of a few hundred of the donors called V segments functional above 56.7% productive rearrangements and segregating when the between-donor standard deviation exceeded 5%. A statistical classification framework was developed to diagnose cytomegalovirus status using the catalog of TCR beta chain sequences. In a later analysis, V and J genes were assigned by comparing TCR nucleotide sequences against IMGT/GENE-DB human TR gene sequences. A later analysis assigned CDR3 sequences and most-parsimonious VDJ recombination scenarios with the TCRdist pipeline. In a later analysis, each TCR beta chain was defined by its CDR3 amino acid sequence together with its V-gene family, and reads lacking a unique V-gene family were excluded. In a later analysis, several hundred highly shared, low-generation-probability nucleotide sequences were removed to address suspected cross-contamination and a sequencing artifact. For each public chain, a later analysis derived a clonal expansion index from normalized ranks of inferred template counts within each repertoire. Generation probabilities in a later analysis came from a VDJ recombination model fitted to out-of-frame rearrangements, and those results were checked against IGoR. In a later analysis, TCR-TCR, TCR-HLA and TCR-CMV co-occurrence was scored with hypergeometric tests, and a repertoire-size bias correction was applied to TCR pairs. To estimate false discovery rates, a later analysis permuted the HLA or CMV assignments 20 times. In a later analysis, co-occurring TCRs were grouped with DBSCAN, and TCRdist sequence similarity was added when clustering was performed within HLA-allele-positive subsets. Repertoires with fewer than 30,000 or more than 120,000 public chains, plus five repertoires with anomalous nucleotide sharing, were excluded from co-occurrence clustering. The immuneACCESS repertoire file appears here via TCRdb, limited to in-frame rearrangements. These files lack a portion of the clones; in checked studies, under half of the deficit traces to unresolved V genes, and the cause of the others is not known. V, J and clone size are those of that table, while D and trimming were read from the DNA. This sample lists 100,000 or so clones; over 70% were detected once. The ten largest account for approximately 2% of the sample.

The germline V gene provides CDR1 SNHLY and CDR2 FYNNEI. V is reduced by 7 bases and J by 5 bases, leaving a spacing of 11 bases between them. The CDR3 spans 12 residues, from the cysteine through the phenylalanine. The DNA shown is the 36-base CDR3, in frame from base 1. The sequence was obtained from a man between 25 and 39 years old in good health and CMV-seronegative. The chain joins TRBV2 to TRBJ2-5; the D gene remains uncertain. Input material: PBMCs. The nucleotide sequence is TGTGCCAGCACCCGTTTGAGGGAGACCCAGTACTTC. Translated, this gives CASTRLRETQYF.